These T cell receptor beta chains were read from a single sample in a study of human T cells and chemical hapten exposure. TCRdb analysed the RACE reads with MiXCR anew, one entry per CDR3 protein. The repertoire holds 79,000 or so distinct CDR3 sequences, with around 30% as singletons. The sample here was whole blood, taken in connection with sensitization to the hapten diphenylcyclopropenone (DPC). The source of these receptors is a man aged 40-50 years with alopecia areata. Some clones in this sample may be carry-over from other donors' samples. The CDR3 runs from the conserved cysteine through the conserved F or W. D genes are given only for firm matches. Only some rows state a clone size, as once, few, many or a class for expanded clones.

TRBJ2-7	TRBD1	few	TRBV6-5	CASTKADREKERLYF	TGTGCCAGCACTAAGGCGGACAGGGAAAAAGAGAGGCTGTACTTC
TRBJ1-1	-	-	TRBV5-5	CASSLWDTEAFF	TGTGCCAGCAGCTTATGGGACACTGAAGCTTTCTTT
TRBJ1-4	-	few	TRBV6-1	CASSEAGQTTNEKLFF	TGTGCCAGCAGTGAAGCGGGGCAGACAACTAATGAAAAACTGTTTTTT
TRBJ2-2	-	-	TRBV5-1	CASNQGGTGELFF	TGCGCCAGCAACCAAGGGGGCACCGGGGAGCTGTTTTTT
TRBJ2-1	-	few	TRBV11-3	CASSLGPGIPEQFF	TGTGCCAGCAGCTTAGGACCGGGGATCCCTGAGCAGTTCTTC
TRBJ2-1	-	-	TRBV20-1	CSASGFYNEQFF	TGCAGTGCTAGCGGGTTCTACAATGAGCAGTTCTTC
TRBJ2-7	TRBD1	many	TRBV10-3	CAISDGTDYEQYF	TGTGCCATCAGTGACGGGACAGACTACGAGCAGTACTTC
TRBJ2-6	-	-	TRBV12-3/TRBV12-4	CASSFLMDSSGANVLTF	TGTGCCAGCAGTTTTTTGATGGACAGCTCTGGGGCCAACGTCCTGACTTTC
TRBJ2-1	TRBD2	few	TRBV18	CASSPPGLAGAEFF	TGTGCCAGCTCACCCCCGGGACTAGCGGGAGCGGAGTTCTTC
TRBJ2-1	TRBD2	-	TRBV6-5	CASRAGTSAYNEQFF	TGTGCCAGCAGAGCCGGGACTAGCGCGTACAATGAGCAGTTCTTC
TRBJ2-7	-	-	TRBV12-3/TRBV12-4	CASSRVTYEQYF	TGTGCCAGCAGCCGGGTCACTTACGAGCAGTACTTC
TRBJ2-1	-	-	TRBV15	CATSRDRGRSEQFF	TGTGCCACCAGCAGAGATAGGGGAAGGAGTGAGCAGTTCTTC
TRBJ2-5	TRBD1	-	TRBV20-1	CSAGGRDSSETQYF	TGCAGTGCTGGAGGCCGGGACAGTTCAGAGACCCAGTACTTC
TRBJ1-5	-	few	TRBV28	CASSLPTRTNRYSNQPQHF	TGTGCCAGCAGTTTACCAACCCGGACAAACCGGTATAGCAATCAGCCCCAGCATTTT
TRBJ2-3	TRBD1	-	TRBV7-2	CASSLGQARDTQYF	TGTGCCAGCAGCCTAGGACAGGCTAGGGATACGCAGTATTTT
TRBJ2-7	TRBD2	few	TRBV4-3	CASSQELAGSYEQYF	TGCGCCAGCAGCCAAGAACTAGCGGGATCCTACGAGCAGTACTTC
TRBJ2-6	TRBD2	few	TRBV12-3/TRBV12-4	CASSRPGTSGVSGANVLTF	TGTGCCAGCAGTCGCCCCGGGACTAGCGGGGTCTCTGGGGCCAACGTCCTGACTTTC
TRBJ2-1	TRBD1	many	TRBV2	CASSPTGVGDEQFF	TGTGCCAGCAGTCCAACAGGGGTGGGCGATGAGCAGTTCTTC
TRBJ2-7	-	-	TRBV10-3	CAISESGPGGYEQYF	TGTGCCATCAGTGAGTCGGGCCCCGGGGGCTACGAGCAGTACTTC
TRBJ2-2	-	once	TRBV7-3	CASSYGTPGELFF	TGTGCCAGCAGCTACGGGACACCCGGGGAGCTGTTTTTT
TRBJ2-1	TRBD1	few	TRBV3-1	CASSRNLRDRGKGEQFF	TGTGCCAGCAGCAGAAATCTCCGGGACAGGGGGAAGGGTGAGCAGTTCTTC
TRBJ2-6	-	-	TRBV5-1	CASSLQLSTRSSGANVLTF	TGCGCCAGCAGCTTACAATTATCAACGCGGAGCTCTGGGGCCAACGTCCTGACTTTC
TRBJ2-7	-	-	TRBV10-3	CAISEARPYEQYF	TGTGCCATCAGTGAGGCCAGACCCTACGAGCAGTACTTC
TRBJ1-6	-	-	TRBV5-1	CASSRQEMSSYNSPLHF	TGCGCCAGCAGCCGTCAGGAGATGAGCTCCTATAATTCACCCCTCCACTTT
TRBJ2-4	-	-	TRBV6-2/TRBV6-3	CASSYSSTGPKKDQYF	TGTGCCAGCAGTTACTCGTCCACCGGGCCGAAGAAAGATCAGTACTTC
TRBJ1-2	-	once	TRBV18	CASSPREYGYTF	TGTGCCAGCTCACCGCGGGAGTATGGCTACACCTTC
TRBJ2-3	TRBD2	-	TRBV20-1	CSAGGIASGSIPSTDTQYF	TGCAGTGCTGGGGGCATAGCTAGCGGGAGTATTCCAAGCACAGATACGCAGTATTTT
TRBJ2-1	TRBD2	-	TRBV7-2	CASSYNSGRADNEQFF	TGTGCCAGCAGTTATAATAGCGGGAGGGCGGACAATGAGCAGTTCTTC
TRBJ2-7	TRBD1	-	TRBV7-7	CASSQAGTGVYEQYF	TGTGCCAGCAGCCAGGCCGGGACAGGGGTCTACGAGCAGTACTTC
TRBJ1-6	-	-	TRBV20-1	CSAADPDSPLHF	TGCAGTGCTGCCGACCCGGATTCACCCCTCCACTTT
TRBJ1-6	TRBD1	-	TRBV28	CASLTGGSRPLHF	TGTGCCAGTCTTACAGGGGGCAGCAGACCCCTCCACTTT
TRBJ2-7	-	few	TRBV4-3	CASSPSRTYEQYF	TGCGCCAGCAGCCCCTCCAGGACCTACGAGCAGTACTTC
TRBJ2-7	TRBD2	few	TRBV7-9	CASSSSGNSYEQYF	TGTGCCAGCAGCTCTAGCGGGAACTCCTACGAGCAGTACTTC